One and the same sample provided the 11 T cell receptor beta chains below, sequenced in a study of blood T cell repertoires in COVID-19. TCRdb's copy holds only in-frame clones and misses some; the assay was immunoSEQ multiplex PCR. The sample carries more than 150,000 clones, nearly 90% recorded once. Material: peripheral blood. Receptor source: a man in his fifties with acute or convalescent COVID-19.

The chain has TRBV3-1 (or the pseudogene TRBV3-2) and TRBJ2-3, with 7 bases that match TRBD1. V lost 3 bases to trimming and J lost 7 bases; unmatched junction nucleotides: 7. The CDR3 sequence is 14 residues long. The V gene's germline CDR1 is LGHDT and CDR2 YNNKEL (reference sequence). The CDR3 reads CASSQSTGDHTQYF. Written as DNA, the CDR3 is TGTGCCAGCAGCCAGTCTACAGGGGACCATACGCAGTATTTT.

The chain links TRBV9 to TRBJ1-3, with D perhaps TRBD1 (6 bases). V shed 4 bases and J shed 4 bases, with 21 bases lying between them. CDR1 is SGDLS and CDR2 is YYNGEE in the germline V gene. The CDR3 totals 17 residues. The CDR3 is CASSRKAVGTSGNTIYF. In DNA form, the CDR3 reads TGTGCCAGCAGCCGGAAAGCAGTGGGGACATCCGGAAACACCATATATTTT.

The chain joins TRBV5-6 to TRBJ1-5; 9 bases are a match to TRBD1. The CDR3 is 16 residues long. Per the germline V gene, CDR1 is SGHDT and CDR2 is YYEEEE. Unmatched junction bases numbered 4, after V lost 3 bases and J lost 0 bases. For the CDR3, the DNA is TGTGCCAGCAGCTGGGGGGACAGGGATAGCAATCAGCCCCAGCATTTT. Translation: CASSWGDRDSNQPQHF. The variable domain in full, completed from reference TRBV5-6 and TRBJ1-5, reads DAGVTQSPTHLIKTRGQQVTLRCSPKSGHDTVSWYQQALGQGPQFIFQYYEEEERQRGNFPDRFSGHQFPNYSSELNVNALLLGDSALYLCASSWGDRDSNQPQHFGDGTRLSIL.

The gene calls are TRBV20-1 and TRBJ2-7; TRBD1 matches at 8 bases. CDR1 and CDR2 (germline): DFQATT, SNEGSKA (reference sequence). The CDR3 totals 13 residues. After removal of 3 bases from V and 4 bases from J, the junction contained 5 bases not matched to a gene. The CDR3 DNA sequence: TGCAGTGCTAGTAGGACAGGGCTTTACGAGCAGTACTTC. Protein product: CSASRTGLYEQYF.

In DNA, the CDR3 is TGTGCCAGCAGCTCCTTACAGCCGAATTGCCGGCACGAGCAGTACGTC. This encodes CASSSLQPNCRHEQYV. The genes are TRBV7-6 and TRBJ2-7, with D unresolved. The CDR3 is 16 residues long. CDR1 and CDR2 from the germline V gene are SGHVS and FNYEAQ. V dropped 4 bases and J dropped 5 bases, with 21 bases sitting between them.

The chain links TRBV4-1 to TRBJ2-7, with D unresolved. CDR1 is MGHRA, CDR2 YSYEKL, per germline. The V gene lost 3 bases and the J gene lost 4 bases, with 10 bases spanning the gap. The CDR3 length is 13 residues. CDR3 sequence reads: CASSQTQSYEQYF. The CDR3 DNA sequence: TGCGCCAGCAGCCAGACTCAATCTTACGAGCAGTACTTC.

The chain links TRBV5-4 to TRBJ2-7; 13 nucleotides match TRBD2. Germline-derived CDR1 and CDR2 are SGHNT and YYREEE (reference sequence). The CDR3 covers 16 residues. After removal of 3 bases from V and 7 bases from J, the junction contained 10 bases not matched to a gene. In DNA, the CDR3 is TGTGCCAGCAGCTCCTCAGGACTAGCGGGAGTAGAAGAGCAGTACTTC. Its translation is CASSSSGLAGVEEQYF.

The V call is TRBV7-3, the J call TRBJ2-3; D gene uncertain. The CDR3 extends over 13 amino acids. CDR1 and CDR2 from the germline V gene are SGHTA and FQGTGA. With 1 base removed from V and 2 bases from J, the gap between germline ends came to 4 bases. CDR3 DNA: TGTGCCAGCAGCTTAAGCGTCACAGATACGCAGTATTTT. Its translation: CASSLSVTDTQYF.

This clone was recorded once. The gene calls are TRBV7-2 and TRBJ1-5; no clear D. The CDR3 loop spans 15 amino acids. Trimming shortened V by 1 base and J by 4 bases, and 11 bases separated the two germline ends. CDR1 is SGHTA, CDR2 FQGNSA, per germline. The CDR3 loop is CASSLVGGWNQPQHF. CDR3 bases: TGTGCCAGCAGCTTAGTTGGAGGCTGGAATCAGCCCCAGCATTTT.

V and J are TRBV11-2 and TRBJ2-3; a possible D gene is TRBD1 (6 bases). The germline gives CDR1 SGHAT, CDR2 FQNNGV. Between the trimmed V and J ends, which lost 4 bases and 3 bases, there was a span of 17 bases. This CDR3 comprises 16 residues. CDR3 nucleotide sequence: TGTGCCAGCAGCTCCATACAGGGTACCGGTACAGATACGCAGTATTTT. Its protein is CASSSIQGTGTDTQYF.

The chain uses TRBV7-9 and TRBJ1-2, with TRBD1 matching 9 bases. CDR1 and CDR2 from the germline V gene are SEHNR and FQNEAQ (reference sequence). The V gene end was trimmed by 3 bases and the J gene end by 1 base; junction bases not matched to a gene: 3. The length of the CDR3 is 15 residues. The CDR3 bases are TGTGCCAGCAGCTTGGGGACAGGGAATAACTATGGCTACACCTTC. The encoded protein is CASSLGTGNNYGYTF.